This TCR beta chain is from a study of blood T cell repertoires in COVID-19. The overall study: Sites across the United States, Italy and Spain contributed samples from acute and convalescent COVID-19. PBMCs, B-cell-depleted T cells, or T cells provided the cDNA or gDNA that made up the material.

Original processing notes: From reference gene primer amplification, estimates of nucleated cell counts were derived. This table comes from immunoSEQ multiplex PCR, and its TCRdb copy is limited to in-frame clones, with some not included. V, J and clone size derive from that table, while D and trimming were established from the DNA sequence. The data contain a few hundred thousand clones, roughly 83% of them singletons. The CDR3 consists of 14 residues. With 1 base removed from V and 2 bases from J, the gap between germline ends came to 6 bases. Germline loops: CDR1 SGHTA, CDR2 FQGNSA. The sample taken for sequencing was peripheral blood. This TCR came from a woman in her forties or fifties with acute or convalescent COVID-19. V and J are TRBV7-2 and TRBJ1-3, with D unresolved. The CDR3 bases are TGTGCCAGCAGCTTAGGAGTCCCTGGAAACACCATATATTTT. It yields the protein CASSLGVPGNTIYF.